This T cell receptor (beta chain) comes out of a study of T-cell reconstitution after alpha-beta-depleted transplantation in children. Points on this clonotype: This may be a read error, as it is one base from a much larger clone.

Preparing the TCRbeta library involved the use of unique molecular identifiers. One entry per CDR3 protein results from TCRdb running MiXCR on the PCR reads. The sample has 400,000 to 500,000 distinct CDR3 sequences, under 13% seen once. The CDR3 consists of 14 residues. The germline CDR1 and CDR2 sequences are DFQATT and SNEGSKA (reference sequence). Trimming removed 4 bases from V and 5 bases from J; junction bases left unmatched: 8. The chain has TRBV20-1 and TRBJ2-5, with 9 bases that match TRBD2. The material sequenced was PBMCs from the stem cell graft donor, taken from the stem cell graft. The clonotype originates from a human donor who donated a stem cell graft to a child with acute myeloid leukemia. The CDR3 DNA sequence: TGCAGTGCTATACTAGCGGGCCCTATGGAGACCCAGTACTTC. The encoded protein is CSAILAGPMETQYF.